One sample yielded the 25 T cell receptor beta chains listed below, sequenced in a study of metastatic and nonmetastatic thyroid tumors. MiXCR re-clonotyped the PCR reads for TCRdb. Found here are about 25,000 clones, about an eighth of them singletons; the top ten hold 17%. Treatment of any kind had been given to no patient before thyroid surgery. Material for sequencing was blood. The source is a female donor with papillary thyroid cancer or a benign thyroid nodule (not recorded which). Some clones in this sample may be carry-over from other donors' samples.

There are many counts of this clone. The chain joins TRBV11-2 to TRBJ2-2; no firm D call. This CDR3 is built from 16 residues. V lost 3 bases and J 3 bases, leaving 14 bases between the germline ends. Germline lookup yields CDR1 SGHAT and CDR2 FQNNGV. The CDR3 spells CASSFLSVRDTGELFF. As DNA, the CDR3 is TGTGCCAGCAGCTTTCTGTCAGTAAGGGACACCGGGGAGCTGTTTTTT.

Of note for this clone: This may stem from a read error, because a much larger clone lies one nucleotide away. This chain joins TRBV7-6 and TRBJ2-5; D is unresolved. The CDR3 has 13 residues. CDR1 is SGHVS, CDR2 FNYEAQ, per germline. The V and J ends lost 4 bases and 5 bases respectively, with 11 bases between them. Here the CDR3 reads CASSSVHKETQYF. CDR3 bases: TGTGCCAGCAGCTCCGTACACAAGGAGACCCAGTACTTC.

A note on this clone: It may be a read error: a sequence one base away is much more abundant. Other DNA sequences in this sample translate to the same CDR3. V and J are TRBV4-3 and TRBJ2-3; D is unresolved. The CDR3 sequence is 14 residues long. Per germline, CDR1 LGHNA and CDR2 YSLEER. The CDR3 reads CASSQNFGVDTQYF. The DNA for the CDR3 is TGCGCTAGCAGCCAAAATTTCGGCGTCGATACGCAGTATTTT.

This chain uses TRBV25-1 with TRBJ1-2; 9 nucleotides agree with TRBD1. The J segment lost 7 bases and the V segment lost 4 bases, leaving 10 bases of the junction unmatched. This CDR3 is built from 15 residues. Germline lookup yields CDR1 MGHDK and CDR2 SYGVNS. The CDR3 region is CASSALDRGSGGYTF. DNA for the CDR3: TGTGCCAGCAGTGCCCTGGACAGGGGCTCAGGTGGCTACACCTTC.

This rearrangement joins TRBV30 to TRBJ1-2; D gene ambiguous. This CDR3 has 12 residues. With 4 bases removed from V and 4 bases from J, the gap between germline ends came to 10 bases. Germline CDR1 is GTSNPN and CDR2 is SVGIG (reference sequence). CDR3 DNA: TGTGCCTGGACGGGTGAGGGCTATGGCTACACCTTC. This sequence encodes CAWTGEGYGYTF.

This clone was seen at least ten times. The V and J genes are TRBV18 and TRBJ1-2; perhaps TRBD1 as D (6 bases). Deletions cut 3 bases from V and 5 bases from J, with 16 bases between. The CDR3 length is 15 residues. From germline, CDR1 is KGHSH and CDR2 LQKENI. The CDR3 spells CASSPRRDRTYGYTF. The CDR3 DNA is TGTGCCAGCTCACCTCGCCGCGACAGGACATATGGCTACACCTTC.

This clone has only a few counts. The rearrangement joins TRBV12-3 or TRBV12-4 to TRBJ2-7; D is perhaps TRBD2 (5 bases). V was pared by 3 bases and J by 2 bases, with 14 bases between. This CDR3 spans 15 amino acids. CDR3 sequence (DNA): TGTGCCAGCAGTTTGAGGAGGCCCGCCGCCTACGAGCAGTACTTC. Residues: CASSLRRPAAYEQYF.

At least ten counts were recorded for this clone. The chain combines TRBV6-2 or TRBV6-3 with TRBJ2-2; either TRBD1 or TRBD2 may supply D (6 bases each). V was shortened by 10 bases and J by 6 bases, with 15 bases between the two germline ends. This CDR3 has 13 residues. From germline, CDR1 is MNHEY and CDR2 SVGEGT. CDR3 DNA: TGTGCCACCGGGGGCGCCTGGGCCGGGGAGCTGTTTTTT. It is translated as CATGGAWAGELFF.

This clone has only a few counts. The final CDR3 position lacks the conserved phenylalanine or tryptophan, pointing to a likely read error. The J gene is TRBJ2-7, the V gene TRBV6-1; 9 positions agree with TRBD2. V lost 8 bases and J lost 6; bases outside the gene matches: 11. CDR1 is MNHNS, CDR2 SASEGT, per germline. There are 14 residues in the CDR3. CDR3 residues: CASGPSGNILEQYL. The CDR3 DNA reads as TGTGCCAGCGGCCCTAGCGGGAACATACTCGAGCAGTACTTA.

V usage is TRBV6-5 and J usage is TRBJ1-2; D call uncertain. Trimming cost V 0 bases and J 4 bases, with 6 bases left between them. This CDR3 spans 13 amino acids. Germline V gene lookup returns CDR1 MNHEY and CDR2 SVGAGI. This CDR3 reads CASSYSRVYGYTF. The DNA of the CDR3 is TGTGCCAGCAGTTACTCACGTGTCTATGGCTACACCTTC.

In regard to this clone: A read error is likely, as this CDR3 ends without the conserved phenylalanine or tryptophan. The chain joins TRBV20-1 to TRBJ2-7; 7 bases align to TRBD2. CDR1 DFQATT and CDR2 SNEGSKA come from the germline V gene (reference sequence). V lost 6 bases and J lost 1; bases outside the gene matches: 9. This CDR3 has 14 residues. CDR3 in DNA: TGCAGTGCCATAATGGCGGGAGCGTCCTACGAGCAGTACTCC. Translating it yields CSAIMAGASYEQYS.

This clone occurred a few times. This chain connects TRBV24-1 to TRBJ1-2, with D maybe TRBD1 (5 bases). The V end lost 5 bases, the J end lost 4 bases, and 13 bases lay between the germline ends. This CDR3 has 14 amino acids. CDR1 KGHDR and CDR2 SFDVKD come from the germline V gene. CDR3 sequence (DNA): TGTGCCACCAGTGCAGGAGGGGAGGGCTATGGCTACACCTTC. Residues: CATSAGGEGYGYTF.

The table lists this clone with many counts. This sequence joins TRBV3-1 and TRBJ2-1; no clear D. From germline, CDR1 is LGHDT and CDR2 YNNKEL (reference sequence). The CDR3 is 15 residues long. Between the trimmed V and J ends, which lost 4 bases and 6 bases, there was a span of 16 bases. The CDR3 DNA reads TGTGCCAGCAGCCTCCCTGGCCCCCTCTTCAATGAGCAGTTCTTC. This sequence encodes CASSLPGPLFNEQFF.

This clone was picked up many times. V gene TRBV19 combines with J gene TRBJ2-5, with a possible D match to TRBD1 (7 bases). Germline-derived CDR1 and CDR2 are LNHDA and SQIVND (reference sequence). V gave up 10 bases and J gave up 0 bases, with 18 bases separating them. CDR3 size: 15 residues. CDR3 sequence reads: CATAWAGQYQETQYF. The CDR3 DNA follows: TGTGCCACTGCTTGGGCGGGACAGTACCAAGAGACCCAGTACTTC.

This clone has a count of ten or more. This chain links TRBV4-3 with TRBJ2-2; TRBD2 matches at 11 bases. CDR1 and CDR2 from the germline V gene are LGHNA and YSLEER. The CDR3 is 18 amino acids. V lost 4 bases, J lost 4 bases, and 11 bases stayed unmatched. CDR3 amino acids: CASSPLSGRAIGTGELFF. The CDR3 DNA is TGCGCCAGCAGCCCGCTTAGCGGGAGGGCCATTGGCACCGGGGAGCTGTTTTTT.

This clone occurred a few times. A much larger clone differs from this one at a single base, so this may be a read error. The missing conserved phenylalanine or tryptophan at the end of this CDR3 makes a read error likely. CDR3: CSVEDLVVQETQYL. CDR3 DNA: TGCAGCGTTGAAGATCTGGTAGTCCAAGAGACCCAGTACTTA. V and J are TRBV29-1 and TRBJ2-5, with no clear D. This CDR3 is 14 amino acids long. Trimming pared 0 bases from V and 1 base from J, leaving 9 bases between. Germline V gene sequence: CDR1 SQVTM, CDR2 ANQGSEA.

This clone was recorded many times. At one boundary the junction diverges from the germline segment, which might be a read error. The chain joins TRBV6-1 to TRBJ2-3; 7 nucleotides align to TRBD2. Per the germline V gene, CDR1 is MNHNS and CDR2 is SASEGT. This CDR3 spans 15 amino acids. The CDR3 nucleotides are TGTGCCAGCAGTGACGAAGCGGGGTACACAAATACGCAGTATTTT. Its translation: CASSDEAGYTNTQYF.

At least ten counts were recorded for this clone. The CDR3 bases are TGTGCCACCAGTACCCAACCCCACGAGGCAGGGGGCGAGAATGAGCAGTTCTTC. It specifies CATSTQPHEAGGENEQFF. The gene calls are TRBV24-1 and TRBJ2-1; 8 nucleotides align to TRBD1. This CDR3 comprises 18 residues. Germline-derived CDR1 and CDR2 are KGHDR and SFDVKD. J lost 7 bases, V lost 6 bases, and 19 bases had no gene match.

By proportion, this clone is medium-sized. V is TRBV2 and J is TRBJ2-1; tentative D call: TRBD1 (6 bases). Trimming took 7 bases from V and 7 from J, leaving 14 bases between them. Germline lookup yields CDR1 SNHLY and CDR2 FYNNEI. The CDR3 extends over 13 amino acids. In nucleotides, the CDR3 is TGTGCCAGCAACGTACCAGGGGCGAATGAGCAGTTCTTC. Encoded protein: CASNVPGANEQFF.

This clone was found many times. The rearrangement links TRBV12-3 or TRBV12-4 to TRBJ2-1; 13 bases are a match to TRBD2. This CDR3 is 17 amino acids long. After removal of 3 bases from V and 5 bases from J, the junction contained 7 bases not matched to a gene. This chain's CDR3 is CASSLDFGLAGDNEQFF. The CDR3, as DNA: TGTGCCAGCAGTTTGGACTTCGGACTAGCGGGGGACAATGAGCAGTTCTTC.

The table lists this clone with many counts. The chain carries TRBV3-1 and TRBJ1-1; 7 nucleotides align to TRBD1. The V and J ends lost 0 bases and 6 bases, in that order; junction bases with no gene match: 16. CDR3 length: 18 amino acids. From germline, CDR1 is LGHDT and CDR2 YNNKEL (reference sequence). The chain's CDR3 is CASSQDPPGAGGFSEAFF. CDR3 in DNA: TGTGCCAGCAGCCAAGATCCCCCCGGGGCAGGGGGGTTCTCTGAAGCTTTCTTT.

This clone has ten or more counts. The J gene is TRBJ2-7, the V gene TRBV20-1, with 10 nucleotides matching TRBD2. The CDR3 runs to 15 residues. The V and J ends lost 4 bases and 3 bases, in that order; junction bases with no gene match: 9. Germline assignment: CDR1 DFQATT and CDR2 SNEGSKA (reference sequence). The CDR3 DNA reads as TGCAGTGCTAACTACGCTAGCGGGAGTTTCTACGAGCAGTACTTC. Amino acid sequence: CSANYASGSFYEQYF.

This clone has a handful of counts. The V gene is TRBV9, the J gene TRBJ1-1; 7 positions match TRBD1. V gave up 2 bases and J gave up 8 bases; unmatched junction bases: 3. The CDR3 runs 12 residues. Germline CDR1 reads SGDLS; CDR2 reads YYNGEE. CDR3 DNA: TGTGCCAGCAGCGTGGGGGACAGAGAAGCTTTCTTT. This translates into CASSVGDREAFF.

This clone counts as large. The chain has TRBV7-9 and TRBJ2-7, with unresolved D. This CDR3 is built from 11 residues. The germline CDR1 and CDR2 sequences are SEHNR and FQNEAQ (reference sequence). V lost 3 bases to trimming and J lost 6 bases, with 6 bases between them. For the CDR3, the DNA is TGTGCCAGCAGCTTCCTAGGCGAGCAGTACTTC. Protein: CASSFLGEQYF.

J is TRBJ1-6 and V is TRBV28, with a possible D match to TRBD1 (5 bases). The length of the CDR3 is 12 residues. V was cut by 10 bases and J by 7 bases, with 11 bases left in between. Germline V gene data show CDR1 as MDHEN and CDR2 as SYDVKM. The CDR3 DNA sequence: TGTGCCATCGACCCAGGGAATTCACCCCTCCACTTT. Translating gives CAIDPGNSPLHF.